This TCR beta chain appears in the sequencing data of a study of shared clonotypes between healthy human individuals. Trimming stripped 4 bases from V and 4 bases from J, with 14 bases between. Germline V gene sequence: CDR1 LNHNV, CDR2 YYDKDF (reference sequence). The CDR3 runs to 16 residues. Naive CD8 isolation took CD45RO-negative cells positively selected for CCR7 and excluded terminally differentiated effector memory CD45RA+ cells. The table came from immunoSEQ multiplex PCR; TCRdb's copy has only in-frame clones and leaves some out. The table records some 740,000 clones, almost 95% of them present only once.

This clonotype was sampled from a man in his thirties or forties in good health. Sequencing was performed on naive CD8+ T cells sorted from blood. The rearrangement links TRBV15 to TRBJ2-6, with D tentatively TRBD1 (5 bases). The CDR3 loop is CATSTSGFSGANVLTF. The CDR3 DNA is TGTGCCACCAGCACATCAGGGTTTTCCGGGGCCAACGTCCTGACTTTC.